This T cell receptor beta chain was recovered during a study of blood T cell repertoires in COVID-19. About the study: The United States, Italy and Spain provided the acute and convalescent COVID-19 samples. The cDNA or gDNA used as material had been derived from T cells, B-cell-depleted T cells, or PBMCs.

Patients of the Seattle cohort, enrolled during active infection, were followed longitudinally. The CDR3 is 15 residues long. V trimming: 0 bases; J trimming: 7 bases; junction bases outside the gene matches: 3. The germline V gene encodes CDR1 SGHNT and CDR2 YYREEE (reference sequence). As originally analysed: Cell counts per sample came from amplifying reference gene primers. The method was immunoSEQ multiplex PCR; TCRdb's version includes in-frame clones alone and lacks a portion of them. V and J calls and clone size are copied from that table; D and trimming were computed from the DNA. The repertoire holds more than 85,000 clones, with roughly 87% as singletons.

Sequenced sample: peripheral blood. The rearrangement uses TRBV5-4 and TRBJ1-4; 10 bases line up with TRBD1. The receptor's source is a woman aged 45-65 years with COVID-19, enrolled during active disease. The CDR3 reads CASSLGGDRGEKLFF. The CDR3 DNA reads TGTGCCAGCAGCTTGGGTGGGGACAGGGGTGAAAAACTGTTTTTT.